The clone carrying this T cell receptor (beta chain) was counted a few times. This record comes from a study of blood T cell repertoires in COVID-19. Study information: PBMCs, B-cell-depleted T cells, or T cells provided the cDNA or gDNA that made up the material.

Original processing methods: Scientists estimated how many nucleated cells there were by amplifying reference gene primers. This table comes from immunoSEQ multiplex PCR, and its TCRdb copy is limited to in-frame clones, with some not included. V and J calls and clone size are those listed in that table; D and trimming were worked out from the DNA. Here the sample spans 100,000 to 120,000 clones, 75% to 85% being singletons. Trimming cost V 2 bases and J 8 bases, with 13 bases left between them. From germline, CDR1 is MNHEY and CDR2 SVGEGT. This CDR3 comprises 14 residues. The TCR sequence derives from a woman in her 70s with acute or convalescent COVID-19. The chain has TRBV6-2 or TRBV6-3 and TRBJ1-5; no clear D. Specimen: peripheral blood. CDR3 DNA: TGTGCCAGCAGTTACGGGCCGGATGTGGAGCCCCAGCATTTT. It yields the protein CASSYGPDVEPQHF.